These 18 T cell receptor beta chains were sequenced from one sample in a study of T cells after yellow fever vaccination. TCRdb itself ran the 5' RACE reads through MiXCR, one entry per CDR3 protein. The sample carries under 150,000 distinct CDR3 sequences, roughly 8% recorded once. This specimen was CD4+ T cells sorted from PBMCs, taken 5 days after the yellow fever booster vaccination. These TCRs come from a man aged 25-45 years who received the YFV17D yellow fever vaccine.

The table lists this clonotype with many counts. The DNA of the CDR3 is TGCGCCAGCAGTTCCGGGACAGGGAGAGAGACCCAGTACTTC. As protein: CASSSGTGRETQYF. This rearrangement joins TRBV5-1 to TRBJ2-5; 9 nucleotides line up with TRBD1. This CDR3 contains 14 residues. CDR1 is SGHRS and CDR2 is YFSETQ in the germline V gene. Trimming cost V 5 bases and J 4 bases; bases outside gene matches: 6.

This clonotype showed up just a few times. The chain employs TRBV6-2 or TRBV6-3 and TRBJ2-5; 10 nucleotides align to TRBD2. V was clipped by 6 bases and J by 2 bases; unmatched bases: 9. The CDR3 is 16 amino acids. Germline assignment: CDR1 MNHEY and CDR2 SVGEGT. In nucleotides, the CDR3 is TGTGCCAGCAGCCGCCCGACTAGCGGGCTTCAAGAGACCCAGTACTTC. It specifies CASSRPTSGLQETQYF.

Only a few counts were recorded for this clonotype. The rearrangement links TRBV15 to TRBJ2-5; TRBD2 is a possible D gene (5 bases). Deletions cut 4 bases from V and 5 bases from J, with 11 bases between. CDR1 and CDR2 from the germline V gene are LNHNV and YYDKDF (reference sequence). The CDR3 extends over 13 amino acids. The DNA of the CDR3 is TGTGCCACCAGCAACGGAGGCCGGGAGACCCAGTACTTC. It translates to CATSNGGRETQYF. The whole variable domain, remainder taken from reference TRBV15 and TRBJ2-5, is DAMVIQNPRYQVTQFGKPVTLSCSQTLNHNVMYWYQQKSSQAPKLLFHYYDKDFNNEADTPDNFQSRRPNTSFCFLDIRSPGLGDTAMYLCATSNGGRETQYFGPGTRLLVL.

This clonotype was seen repeatedly, ten times or more. The chain links TRBV6-5 to TRBJ2-7, with TRBD2 matching 9 bases. In germline, CDR1 is MNHEY, CDR2 SVGAGI. V was clipped by 4 bases and J by 4 bases; unmatched bases: 8. The CDR3 contains 15 residues. CDR3 sequence: CASSLGGRARYEQYF. CDR3 in DNA: TGTGCCAGCAGTTTAGGCGGGAGGGCGAGGTACGAGCAGTACTTC.

The table lists this clonotype with many counts. V usage is TRBV12-3 or TRBV12-4 and J usage is TRBJ1-1; D is uncertain. The CDR3 loop spans 12 amino acids. Trimming stripped 7 bases from V and 4 bases from J, with 10 bases between. The CDR3 region is CASTPGSTEAFF. CDR3 nucleotides: TGTGCCAGCACCCCGGGTTCCACTGAAGCTTTCTTT.

In its sample, this clonotype was seen many times. This chain links TRBV4-3 with TRBJ1-4; no reliable D call. Germline CDR1 and CDR2: LGHNA and YSLEER. V lost 4 bases to trimming and J lost 7 bases, with 16 bases between them. The length of the CDR3 is 15 residues. In nucleotides, the CDR3 is TGCGCCAGCAGCCCGAGCGCTAACTGGGGTGAAAAACTGTTTTTT. This sequence encodes CASSPSANWGEKLFF.

This clonotype was observed many times. The chain employs TRBV7-2 and TRBJ2-7; 7 nucleotides line up with TRBD2. Germline-derived CDR1 and CDR2 are SGHTA and FQGNSA. The J segment lost 7 bases and the V segment lost 6 bases, leaving 15 bases of the junction unmatched. CDR3 length: 15 amino acids. CDR3 bases: TGTGCCAGCAGACAAACGGGGGGTGGTCCGGGGGAGCAGTACTTC. As protein: CASRQTGGGPGEQYF.

The chain recombines TRBV28 with TRBJ2-7; weak D call: TRBD1 (6 bases). Germline CDR1 MDHEN, CDR2 SYDVKM. Trimming removed 8 bases at V and 11 bases at J, with 22 bases between. There are 13 residues in the CDR3. CDR3 DNA sequence: TGTGCCAGCCAATTAAGACTCCGGGACAAAAAGTACTTC. Translation gives CASQLRLRDKKYF.

This clonotype was seen at least ten times. The chain links TRBV12-3 or TRBV12-4 to TRBJ2-1, with a weak D call TRBD2 (5 bases). This CDR3 is built from 13 residues. The V end was cut by 4 bases, the J end by 9 bases, with 13 bases between. Written as DNA, the CDR3 is TGTGCCAGCAGTTCTACTAGGCGGGCTGAGCAGTTCTTC. It encodes CASSSTRRAEQFF.

A word on this clonotype: A much more abundant neighbour one base away suggests this may be a read error. The genes are TRBV7-8 and TRBJ1-1; D unclear. The V and J ends lost 6 bases and 0 bases respectively, with 14 bases between them. The CDR3 has 15 residues. Germline V gene sequence: CDR1 SGHVS, CDR2 FQNEAQ. The chain's CDR3 is CASSPTRTMNTEAFF. CDR3 DNA sequence: TGTGCCAGCAGTCCCACCAGGACCATGAACACTGAAGCTTTCTTT.

This clonotype was picked up a small number of times. The chain joins TRBV7-2 to TRBJ2-6, with a tentative D call TRBD2 (6 bases). Germline CDR1 and CDR2: SGHTA and FQGNSA. The ends were cut back, 7 bases at V and 2 bases at J, with 9 bases in the middle. The CDR3 extends over 14 amino acids. The CDR3 DNA follows: TGTGCCAGCAAGTCGGGGGCTGGGGCCAACGTCCTGACTTTC. It encodes CASKSGAGANVLTF.

This clonotype was picked up many times. This chain connects TRBV5-1 to TRBJ2-6, with D possibly called TRBD1 or TRBD2 (5 bases each). This CDR3 is 15 amino acids long. V was clipped by 5 bases and J by 1 base, with 10 bases between them. Germline CDR1 is SGHRS and CDR2 is YFSETQ. The CDR3 loop is CASRPWGSGANVLTF. CDR3 sequence (DNA): TGCGCCAGCAGACCCTGGGGGTCTGGGGCCAACGTCCTGACTTTC.

The rearrangement uses TRBV10-3 and TRBJ2-1; D unclear. V dropped 6 bases and J dropped 2 bases, with 8 bases sitting between them. The V gene's germline CDR1 is ENHRY and CDR2 SYGVKD. The CDR3 is made up of 13 amino acids. Written as DNA, the CDR3 is TGTGCCATCAGGGAGCAACCCTACAATGAGCAGTTCTTC. Translating gives CAIREQPYNEQFF.

The table lists this clonotype with many counts. V gene TRBV9 combines with J gene TRBJ2-3, with 11 bases that match TRBD2. Trimming removed 4 bases from V and 6 bases from J; junction bases left unmatched: 13. Germline values: CDR1 SGDLS, CDR2 YYNGEE. The length of the CDR3 is 17 residues. CDR3 coding DNA: TGTGCCAGCAGCCCGCGGCTAGTAGCGGGAGGGGGTGATACGCAGTATTTT. Its translation is CASSPRLVAGGGDTQYF.

This clonotype occurred many times. The J gene is TRBJ2-2, the V gene TRBV11-1, with D possibly being TRBD1 (6 bases). V lost 5 bases, J lost 1 base, and 14 bases lay in between. Germline assignment: CDR1 SGHAT and CDR2 FQDESV (reference sequence). This CDR3 has 16 amino acids. CDR3 DNA sequence: TGTGCCAGCAGCCAGAAGCGAGGGGGGAACACCGGGGAGCTGTTTTTT. This gives the protein CASSQKRGGNTGELFF.

Ten or more counts support this clonotype. The chain combines TRBV5-1 with TRBJ2-7; no firm D call. The V gene lost 4 bases and the J gene lost 2 bases, with 16 bases spanning the gap. Germline lookup yields CDR1 SGHRS and CDR2 YFSETQ. The CDR3 consists of 15 residues. The CDR3 DNA reads TGCGCCAGCAGCCCCTCGGTCGCGGCTCCCTACGAGCAGTACTTC. Translation: CASSPSVAAPYEQYF.

The sample holds many counts of this clonotype. The rearrangement links TRBV5-1 to TRBJ2-7; D call uncertain. CDR3 length: 13 amino acids. Looked up from germline, CDR1 is SGHRS and CDR2 is YFSETQ. Trimming pared 4 bases from V and 1 base from J, leaving 9 bases between. CDR3 loop: CASSPGDSYEQYF. The CDR3 nucleotides are TGCGCCAGCAGCCCTGGAGATTCCTACGAGCAGTACTTC.

This clonotype was picked up many times. The chain links TRBV20-1 to TRBJ2-5; 10 nucleotides match TRBD2. Unmatched junction bases numbered 9, after V lost 3 bases and J lost 5 bases. Germline V lookup: CDR1 DFQATT, CDR2 SNEGSKA (reference sequence). CDR3 length: 15 residues. The CDR3 DNA sequence: TGCAGTGCTAGCAAAAGCGGGAGGGCCTGGGAGACCCAGTACTTC. It translates to CSASKSGRAWETQYF.